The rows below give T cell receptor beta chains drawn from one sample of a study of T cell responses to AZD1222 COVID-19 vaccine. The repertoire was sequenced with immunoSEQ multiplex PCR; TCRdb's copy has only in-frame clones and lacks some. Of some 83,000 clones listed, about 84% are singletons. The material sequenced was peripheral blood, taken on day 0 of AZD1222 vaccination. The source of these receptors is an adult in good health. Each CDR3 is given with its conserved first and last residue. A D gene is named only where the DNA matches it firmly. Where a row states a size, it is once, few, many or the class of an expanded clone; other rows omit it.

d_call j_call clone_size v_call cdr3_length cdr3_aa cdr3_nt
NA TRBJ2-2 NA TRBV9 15 CASSVVETNTGELFF TGTGCCAGCAGCGTAGTAGAGACGAACACCGGGGAGCTGTTTTTT
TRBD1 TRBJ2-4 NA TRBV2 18 CASSQTGVPSAAKNIQYF TGTGCCAGCAGTCAGACAGGGGTCCCGAGTGCTGCCAAAAACATTCAGTACTTC
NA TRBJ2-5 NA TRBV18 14 CASSHRASKETQYF TGTGCCAGCTCCCACCGGGCGAGTAAAGAGACCCAGTACTTC
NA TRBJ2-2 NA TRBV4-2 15 CASNPQSGSTGELFF TGTGCCAGCAACCCCCAGAGCGGTAGCACCGGGGAGCTGTTTTTT
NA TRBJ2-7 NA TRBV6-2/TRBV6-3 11 CASSYLGEQYF TGTGCCAGCAGTTACCTGGGAGAGCAGTACTTC
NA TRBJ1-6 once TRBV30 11 CAWRANSPLHF TGTGCCTGGAGGGCTAATTCACCCCTCCACTTT
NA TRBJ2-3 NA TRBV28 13 CATGPASSDTQYF TGTGCCACTGGGCCTGCTTCATCCGATACGCAGTATTTT
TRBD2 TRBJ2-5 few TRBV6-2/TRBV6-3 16 CASSYSRGLAEETQYF TGTGCCAGCAGTTACTCGCGGGGACTAGCAGAAGAGACCCAGTACTTC
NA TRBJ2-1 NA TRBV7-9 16 CASSLSLAGSYNEQFF TGTGCCAGCAGCTTATCACTCGCGGGATCGTACAATGAGCAGTTCTTC
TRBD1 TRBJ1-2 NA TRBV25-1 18 CASSAPGTGGVGFSGYTF TGTGCCAGCAGTGCGCCCGGGACAGGGGGGGTTGGCTTCTCTGGCTACACCTTC
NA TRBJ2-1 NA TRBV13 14 CASSFNRGNNEQFF TGTGCCAGCAGCTTCAACCGGGGGAACAATGAGCAGTTCTTC
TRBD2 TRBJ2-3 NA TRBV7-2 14 CASSTGGPGDTQYF TGTGCCAGCAGCACGGGGGGGCCGGGAGATACGCAGTATTTT
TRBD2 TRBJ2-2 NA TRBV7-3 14 CASSSGSGTGELFF TGTGCCAGCAGTAGCGGGAGCGGCACCGGGGAGCTGTTTTTT
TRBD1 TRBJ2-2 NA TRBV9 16 CASSVVQGANTGELFF TGTGCCAGCAGCGTAGTACAGGGGGCCAACACCGGGGAGCTGTTTTTT
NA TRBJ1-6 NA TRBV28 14 CASSPLSYNSPLHF TGTGCCAGCAGTCCCCTCTCCTATAATTCACCCCTCCACTTT
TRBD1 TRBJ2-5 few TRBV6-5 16 CASSYLGTGKQETQYF TGTGCCAGCAGTTACCTAGGGACAGGGAAACAAGAGACCCAGTACTTC
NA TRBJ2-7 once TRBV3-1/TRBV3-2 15 CASSQGLGGVDEQYF TGTGCCAGCAGCCAAGGTTTAGGGGGTGTGGACGAGCAGTACTTC
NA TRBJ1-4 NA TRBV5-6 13 CASSRGLGEKLFF TGTGCCAGCAGCCGTGGTCTTGGTGAAAAACTGTTTTTT
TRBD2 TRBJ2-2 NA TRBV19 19 CASSTPGLAGGRVTGELFF TGTGCCAGTAGTACGCCGGGACTAGCGGGAGGTCGGGTAACCGGGGAGCTGTTTTTT
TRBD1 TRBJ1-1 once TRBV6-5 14 CASTKQGTNTEAFF TGTGCCAGCACTAAACAGGGGACGAACACTGAAGCTTTCTTT
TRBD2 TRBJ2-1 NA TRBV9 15 CASSVGLAGGNEQFF TGTGCCAGCAGCGTAGGGCTAGCGGGAGGCAATGAGCAGTTCTTC
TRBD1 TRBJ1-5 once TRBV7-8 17 CASSLGGQGKSNQPQHF TGTGCCAGCAGCTTAGGGGGACAGGGTAAGAGCAATCAGCCCCAGCATTTT
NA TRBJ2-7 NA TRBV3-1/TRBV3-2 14 CASSHLTAGLEQYF TGTGCCAGCAGCCACCTTACAGCAGGGTTGGAGCAGTACTTC
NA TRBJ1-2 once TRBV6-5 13 CAKSIGANYGYTF TGTGCCAAATCCATAGGGGCGAACTATGGCTACACCTTC
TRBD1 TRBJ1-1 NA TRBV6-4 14 CASSDTDRATEAFF TGTGCCAGCAGTGACACGGACAGGGCCACTGAAGCTTTCTTT
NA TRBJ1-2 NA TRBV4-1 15 CASSQEGGGSYGYTF TGCGCCAGCAGCCAAGAAGGGGGTGGAAGCTATGGCTACACCTTC
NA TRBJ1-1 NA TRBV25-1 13 CASSVQLNTEAFF TGTGCCAGCAGTGTACAGTTGAACACTGAAGCTTTCTTT
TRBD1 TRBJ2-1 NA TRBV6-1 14 CASSDRTGPSEQFF TGTGCCAGCAGTGATCGGACAGGGCCCTCAGAGCAGTTCTTC
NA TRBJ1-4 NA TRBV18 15 CASSPTASPNEKLFF TGTGCCAGCTCACCTACGGCCTCCCCAAATGAAAAACTGTTTTTT